These 31 T cell receptor beta chains came from one sample sequenced in a study of neurological immune-mediated disorders (dated by TCRdb to the late 2010s). The method was 5' RACE. The run used an Illumina HiSeq 2500. TCRdb applied fastp at Q25 and MiXCR to the public reads, then kept only in-frame beta chains. Identical CDR3 protein sequences are pooled into one entry, listed with their most common genes and DNA. This sample holds 70,000 to 95,000 distinct CDR3 sequences; 15% to 20% were observed only once. The ten largest clones add up to 15% to 17% of the sample. Sequenced material: PBMCs. The receptor source for this set is a middle-aged woman in good health.

V gene TRBV19 combines with J gene TRBJ1-1; D remains ambiguous. The germline CDR1 and CDR2 sequences are LNHDA and SQIVND (reference sequence). The V gene lost 9 bases and the J gene lost 2 bases, with 16 bases spanning the gap. This CDR3 comprises 14 residues. In DNA, the CDR3 is TGTGCCAGCCGCCGGCGGGAGGGAAACACTGAAGCTTTCTTT. As protein: CASRRREGNTEAFF.

This clonotype occurred many times. The chain combines TRBV11-3 with TRBJ2-7, with D perhaps matching TRBD1 (6 bases). Germline V gene lookup returns CDR1 SGHNT and CDR2 YENEEA. V was pared by 5 bases and J by 5 bases, with 13 bases between. This CDR3 comprises 13 residues. CDR3 DNA sequence: TGTGCCAGCAGCCGAGACACAGGGCACGAGCAGTACTTC. Protein product: CASSRDTGHEQYF. The whole variable domain, remainder taken from reference TRBV11-3 and TRBJ2-7, is EAGVVQSPRYKIIEKKQPVAFWCNPISGHNTLYWYLQNLGQGPELLIRYENEEAVDDSQLPKDRFSAERLKGVDSTLKIQPAELGDSAVYLCASSRDTGHEQYFGPGTRLTVT.

This clonotype appeared many times. The chain is built from TRBV4-3 and TRBJ1-1, with D uncertain. The CDR3 is 13 amino acids. The V and J ends lost 0 bases and 4 bases respectively, with 6 bases between them. Germline V gene sequence: CDR1 LGHNA, CDR2 YSLEER. CDR3 in DNA: TGCGCCAGCAGCCAAGAGACTGGCACTGAAGCTTTCTTT. Translation: CASSQETGTEAFF.

This clonotype appeared once. Just one base apart from a much larger clone, this may be a read error. This sequence joins TRBV14 and TRBJ1-2; no clear D gene. CDR3 length equals 17 residues. Germline V gene lookup returns CDR1 SGHDN and CDR2 FVKESK. CDR3 bases: TGTGCCAACAGCCAAGATTCCGGCCGGTCGTATAACTATGGCTACACCTTC. Its protein product is CANSQDSGRSYNYGYTF.

This clonotype was observed many times. The chain employs TRBV5-1 and TRBJ1-2, with 7 bases that match TRBD1. This CDR3 has 16 amino acids. V lost 0 bases, J lost 7 bases, and 12 bases stayed unmatched. Per germline, CDR1 SGHRS and CDR2 YFSETQ. CDR3 loop: CASSLVPTTGNGGYTF. CDR3 coding DNA: TGCGCCAGCAGCTTGGTCCCGACGACAGGGAACGGTGGCTACACCTTC.

The chain employs TRBV18 and TRBJ1-1; D unresolved. The CDR3 length is 12 residues. With 3 bases removed from V and 0 bases from J, the gap between germline ends came to 2 bases. Germline assignment: CDR1 KGHSH and CDR2 LQKENI. CDR3: CASSPMNTEAFF. The CDR3 DNA reads TGTGCCAGCTCACCCATGAACACTGAAGCTTTCTTT.

This clonotype was detected many times. The chain links TRBV15 to TRBJ2-7, with D tentatively TRBD1 or TRBD2 (5 bases each). This CDR3 contains 15 residues. Germline V gene data show CDR1 as LNHNV and CDR2 as YYDKDF (reference sequence). V lost 3 bases and J 3 bases, leaving 15 bases between the germline ends. The CDR3 coding sequence is TGTGCCACCAGCAGCTCCCTCGGGGCCCTCTACGAGCAGTACTTC. It yields the protein CATSSSLGALYEQYF.

This clonotype was recorded many times. The V call is TRBV10-3, the J call TRBJ2-6; weak D call: TRBD1 (5 bases). Trimming left V 9 bases short and J 0 bases short, with 21 bases between. This CDR3 has 18 residues. Germline-derived CDR1 and CDR2 are ENHRY and SYGVKD. The CDR3 nucleotides read TGTGCCATAGCAGGGATAGCACAACTCGTCTCTGGGGCCAACGTCCTGACTTTC. This gives the protein CAIAGIAQLVSGANVLTF.

This clonotype was picked up many times. V gene TRBV9 combines with J gene TRBJ1-1; D uncertain. The ends were cut back, 0 bases at V and 1 base at J, with 7 bases in the middle. The CDR3 consists of 14 residues. Per the germline V gene, CDR1 is SGDLS and CDR2 is YYNGEE. The CDR3 bases are TGTGCCAGCAGCGTAGATATGCAGAACACTGAAGCTTTCTTT. Translation gives CASSVDMQNTEAFF.

The chain carries TRBV9 and TRBJ2-7, with D perhaps being TRBD1 or TRBD2 (5 bases each). V was clipped by 5 bases and J by 0 bases, with 15 bases between them. In germline, CDR1 is SGDLS, CDR2 YYNGEE. CDR3 length equals 15 residues. CDR3 coding DNA: TGTGCCAGCAGTGGGGACGGAGGTTACTCCTACGAGCAGTACTTC. It translates to CASSGDGGYSYEQYF.

This clonotype has a count of ten or more. The J gene is TRBJ2-5, the V gene TRBV5-6; perhaps TRBD2 as D (5 bases). The CDR3 is 14 residues long. Trimming removed 1 base at V and 4 bases at J, with 11 bases between. Germline V CDR1 and CDR2: SGHDT, YYEEEE. CDR3 sequence reads: CASSLPGSPETQYF. CDR3 DNA: TGTGCCAGCAGCTTGCCGGGGTCCCCAGAGACCCAGTACTTC.

The sample holds many counts of this clonotype. The J gene is TRBJ2-5, the V gene TRBV7-2, with 8 bases fitting TRBD2. The CDR3 has 14 residues. The J segment lost 5 bases and the V segment lost 4 bases, leaving 6 bases of the junction unmatched. Germline V lookup: CDR1 SGHTA, CDR2 FQGNSA. The CDR3 is CASSSSGGGETQYF. DNA for the CDR3: TGTGCCAGCAGCTCGTCCGGGGGGGGGGAGACCCAGTACTTC.

This clonotype appeared many times. The V call is TRBV28, the J call TRBJ1-2; TRBD1 is a possible D gene (6 bases). The V end was cut by 4 bases, the J end by 4 bases, with 13 bases between. The CDR3 length is 14 residues. Germline CDR1 and CDR2: MDHEN and SYDVKM. CDR3 coding DNA: TGTGCCAGCAGTTCTGTAGGACAGATCTATGGCTACACCTTC. It yields the protein CASSSVGQIYGYTF.

This clonotype was recorded many times. The genes are TRBV12-3 or TRBV12-4 and TRBJ2-2; weak D call: TRBD2 (5 bases). Trimming took off 5 bases at V and 7 bases at J, with 11 bases between the two ends. The CDR3 is 13 amino acids. The CDR3 coding sequence is TGTGCCAGCAGTCCGGCGGGCGTCGGGGAGCTGTTTTTT. This sequence encodes CASSPAGVGELFF.

In regard to this clonotype: One end of the junction varies from germline; a read error may be responsible. The chain carries TRBV7-2 and TRBJ2-7; D possibly matches TRBD1 or TRBD2 (5 bases each). The CDR3 sequence is 14 residues long. Germline V CDR1 and CDR2: SGHTA, FQGNSA. This CDR3 reads CASSLPGRSYEHYF. CDR3 sequence (DNA): TGTGCCAGCAGCTTGCCGGGGCGGTCCTACGAGCATTACTTC.

This clonotype was seen at least ten times. The V call is TRBV7-3, the J call TRBJ2-2; possibly TRBD2 for D (5 bases). Germline values: CDR1 SGHTA, CDR2 FQGTGA. The CDR3 covers 16 residues. V was cut by 3 bases and J by 4 bases, with 15 bases left in between. The CDR3 nucleotides are TGTGCCAGCAGCTTGAGGCGGACTGGTCCCACCGGGGAGCTGTTTTTT. This sequence encodes CASSLRRTGPTGELFF.

This clonotype has only a few counts. This chain joins TRBV20-1 and TRBJ2-3, with TRBD1 matching 7 bases. In germline, CDR1 is DFQATT, CDR2 SNEGSKA (reference sequence). Trimming cost V 4 bases and J 3 bases; bases outside gene matches: 13. The CDR3 spans 16 residues. This CDR3 is CSAIPPQGIGTDTQYF. The CDR3 region has the DNA TGCAGTGCTATCCCTCCACAGGGGATAGGTACAGATACGCAGTATTTT.

This clonotype was detected many times. The V call is TRBV4-3, the J call TRBJ2-5, with D perhaps TRBD1 or TRBD2 (5 bases each). The CDR3 extends over 13 amino acids. Germline V CDR1 and CDR2: LGHNA, YSLEER. The V gene lost 3 bases and the J gene lost 5 bases, with 10 bases spanning the gap. CDR3 region: CASSQQGGETQYF. The CDR3 nucleotides read TGCGCCAGCAGCCAGCAGGGCGGGGAGACCCAGTACTTC.

The sample holds one count of this clonotype. The CDR3 does not end in the conserved phenylalanine or tryptophan, so this is likely a read error. The chain is built from TRBV5-1 and TRBJ1-4; 7 nucleotides match TRBD1. The germline V gene has CDR1 SGHRS and CDR2 YFSETQ. This CDR3 has 16 residues. Unmatched junction bases numbered 11, after V lost 4 bases and J lost 5 bases. Here the CDR3 DNA reads TGCGCCAGCAGCCCCGGCGACAGGGTTGGGAATGAAAAACTGTTTTTA. It is translated as CASSPGDRVGNEKLFL.

This clonotype has at least ten counts. The gene calls are TRBV6-5 and TRBJ2-3, with 9 bases that match TRBD2. V lost 8 bases to trimming and J lost 3 bases; unmatched junction nucleotides: 6. Germline V gene sequence: CDR1 MNHEY, CDR2 SVGAGI. CDR3 length: 14 residues. In DNA, the CDR3 is TGTGCCAGCTTCCCTAGCGGGGAAACAGATACGCAGTATTTT. It is translated as CASFPSGETDTQYF.

The sample holds many counts of this clonotype. The rearrangement uses TRBV7-2 and TRBJ1-1, with D possibly being TRBD1 (6 bases). The CDR3 spans 13 residues. The germline gives CDR1 SGHTA, CDR2 FQGNSA. Trimming stripped 2 bases from V and 4 bases from J, with 8 bases between. CDR3 sequence reads: CASSLKQGTEAFF. The CDR3 nucleotides are TGTGCCAGCAGCTTAAAACAGGGCACTGAAGCTTTCTTT. Based on the CDR3 plus reference TRBV7-2 and TRBJ1-1, the full variable domain is GAGVSQSPSNKVTEKGKDVELRCDPISGHTALYWYRQSLGQGLEFLIYFQGNSAPDKSGLPSDRFSAERTGGSVSTLTIQRTQQEDSAVYLCASSLKQGTEAFFGQGTRLTVV.

This clonotype was counted at least ten times. The chain has TRBV5-5 and TRBJ2-2; 7 nucleotides align to TRBD1. After removal of 4 bases from V and 5 bases from J, the junction contained 14 bases not matched to a gene. The germline gives CDR1 SGHKS, CDR2 YYEKEE (reference sequence). CDR3 length equals 17 residues. CDR3 sequence: CASSGYDETGITGELFF. DNA for the CDR3: TGTGCCAGCAGCGGTTACGACGAGACAGGGATTACCGGGGAGCTGTTTTTT.

The sample holds many counts of this clonotype. J is TRBJ2-7 and V is TRBV7-2; a weak D match, TRBD1 (7 bases). Germline V CDR1 and CDR2: SGHTA, FQGNSA. V lost 5 bases, J lost 3 bases, and 11 bases lay in between. The CDR3 contains 13 residues. DNA for the CDR3: TGTGCCAGCAGCGCAGGGGGGCACTACGAGCAGTACTTC. Translation: CASSAGGHYEQYF. Filled out from reference TRBV7-2 and TRBJ2-7, the complete variable domain reads GAGVSQSPSNKVTEKGKDVELRCDPISGHTALYWYRQSLGQGLEFLIYFQGNSAPDKSGLPSDRFSAERTGGSVSTLTIQRTQQEDSAVYLCASSAGGHYEQYFGPGTRLTVT.

Remarks on this clonotype: This sequence may be a read error, since a much larger clone differs from it by one base. V is TRBV27 and J is TRBJ2-1; D gene ambiguous. This CDR3 is 12 amino acids long. Germline values: CDR1 MNHEY, CDR2 SMNVEV (reference sequence). Trimming removed 2 bases at V and 5 bases at J, with 4 bases between. The CDR3 DNA reads TGTGCCAGCAGTTTAGCGAACAATGAGCAGTTCTTC. The encoded protein is CASSLANNEQFF.

This clonotype has a count of ten or more. The rearrangement uses TRBV5-1 and TRBJ1-2; D gene uncertain. Germline lookup yields CDR1 SGHRS and CDR2 YFSETQ. Deletions cut 0 bases from V and 4 bases from J, with 7 bases between. The CDR3 length is 13 residues. The CDR3 DNA is TGCGCCAGCAGCTTGGAGCCGGTCTATGGCTACACCTTC. This sequence encodes CASSLEPVYGYTF.

The chain is built from TRBV4-3 and TRBJ2-3; 12 bases fit TRBD2. CDR3 size: 18 residues. CDR1 and CDR2 from the germline V gene are LGHNA and YSLEER. V lost 1 base and J lost 5; bases outside the gene matches: 10. CDR3 DNA: TGCGCCAGCAGCCAAGGACCCCCTAGCGGGGGGGCCGGAGATACGCAGTATTTT. Protein sequence: CASSQGPPSGGAGDTQYF.

This clonotype was found many times. The gene calls are TRBV3-1 and TRBJ2-4, with D unresolved. Trimming took off 3 bases at V and 0 bases at J, with 9 bases between the two ends. CDR3 length: 15 residues. The germline V gene encodes CDR1 LGHDT and CDR2 YNNKEL (reference sequence). The CDR3 reads CASSQRGLAKNIQYF. The DNA for the CDR3 is TGTGCCAGCAGCCAGAGAGGTTTAGCCAAAAACATTCAGTACTTC.

This clonotype came up many times. The gene calls are TRBV12-3 or TRBV12-4 and TRBJ2-7, with TRBD2 identical over 14 bases. Losses at the gene ends were 6 bases for V and 5 bases for J; bases not matched to a gene: 6. The CDR3 runs to 15 residues. The CDR3 is CASSPGLAGVHEQYF. DNA of the CDR3: TGTGCCAGCAGCCCGGGACTAGCGGGGGTGCACGAGCAGTACTTC.

This clonotype has at least ten counts. The V call is TRBV14, the J call TRBJ1-2; the match to TRBD1 covers 10 bases. Trimming at V came to 4 bases and at J to 8 bases, leaving 16 bases not matched to a gene. CDR3 size: 17 residues. Germline assignment: CDR1 SGHDN and CDR2 FVKESK. CDR3 coding DNA: TGTGCCAGCAGCCCACATCCGGGACAGGGGACCCTCGTCGGCTACACCTTC. Its translation is CASSPHPGQGTLVGYTF.

This clonotype was detected many times. V gene TRBV5-1 combines with J gene TRBJ1-1; D is undetermined. Germline CDR1 is SGHRS and CDR2 is YFSETQ. The CDR3 covers 15 residues. V lost 4 bases and J lost 1, with 14 bases in between. The CDR3 nucleotides are TGCGCCAGCAGCCTATTCACTACACCGAACACTGAAGCTTTCTTT. It specifies CASSLFTTPNTEAFF.

This clonotype was recorded many times. The V call is TRBV5-1, the J call TRBJ2-3, with 7 bases aligning to TRBD1. V trimming: 3 bases; J trimming: 1 base; junction bases outside the gene matches: 2. Germline values: CDR1 SGHRS, CDR2 YFSETQ. The CDR3 has 14 amino acids. CDR3 protein: CASSSGTGTDTQYF. The CDR3 region has the DNA TGCGCCAGCAGCTCCGGGACAGGCACAGATACGCAGTATTTT. The full variable domain, with the rest looked up from reference TRBV5-1 and TRBJ2-3, is KAGVTQTPRYLIKTRGQQVTLSCSPISGHRSVSWYQQTPGQGLQFLFEYFSETQRNKGNFPGRFSGRQFSNSRSEMNVSTLELGDSALYLCASSSGTGTDTQYFGPGTRLTVL.